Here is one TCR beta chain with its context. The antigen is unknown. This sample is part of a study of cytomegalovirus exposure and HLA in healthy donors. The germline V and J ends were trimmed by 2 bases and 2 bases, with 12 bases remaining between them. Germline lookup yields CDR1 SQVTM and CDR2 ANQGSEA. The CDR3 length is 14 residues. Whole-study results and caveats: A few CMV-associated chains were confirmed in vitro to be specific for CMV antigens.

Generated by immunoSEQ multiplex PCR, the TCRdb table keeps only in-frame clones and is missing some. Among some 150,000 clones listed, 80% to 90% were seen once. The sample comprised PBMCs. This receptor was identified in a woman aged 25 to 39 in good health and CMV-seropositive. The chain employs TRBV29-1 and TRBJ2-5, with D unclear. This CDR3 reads CSVELVLAQETQYF. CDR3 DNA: TGCAGCGTTGAATTAGTATTAGCACAAGAGACCCAGTACTTC. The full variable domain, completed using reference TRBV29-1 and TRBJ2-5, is SAVISQKPSRDICQRGTSLTIQCQVDSQVTMMFWYRQQPGQSLTLIATANQGSEATYESGFVIDKFPISRPNLTFSTLTVSNMSPEDSSIYLCSVELVLAQETQYFGPGTRLLVL.